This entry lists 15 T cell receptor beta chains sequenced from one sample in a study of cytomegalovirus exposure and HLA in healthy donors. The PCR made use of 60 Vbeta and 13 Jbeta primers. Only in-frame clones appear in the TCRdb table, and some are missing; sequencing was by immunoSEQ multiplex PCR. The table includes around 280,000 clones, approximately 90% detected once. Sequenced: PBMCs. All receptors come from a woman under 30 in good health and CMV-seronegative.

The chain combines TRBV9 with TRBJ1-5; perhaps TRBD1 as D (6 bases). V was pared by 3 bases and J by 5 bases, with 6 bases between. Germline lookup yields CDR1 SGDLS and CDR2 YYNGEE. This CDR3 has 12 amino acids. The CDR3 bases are TGTGCCAGCAGCGAGGGGGATCAGCCCCAGCATTTT. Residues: CASSEGDQPQHF.

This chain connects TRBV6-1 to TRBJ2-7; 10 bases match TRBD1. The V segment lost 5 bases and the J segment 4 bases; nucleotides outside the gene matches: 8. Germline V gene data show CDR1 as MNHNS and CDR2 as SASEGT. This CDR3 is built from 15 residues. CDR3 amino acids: CASSSRDRGWYEQYF. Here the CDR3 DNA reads TGTGCCAGCAGTTCCCGGGACAGGGGCTGGTACGAGCAGTACTTC.

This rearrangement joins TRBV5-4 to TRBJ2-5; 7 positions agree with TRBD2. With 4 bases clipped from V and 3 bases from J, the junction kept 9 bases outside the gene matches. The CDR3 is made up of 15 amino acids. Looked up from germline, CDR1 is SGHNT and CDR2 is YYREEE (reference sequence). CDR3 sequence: CASSPGEGREETQYF. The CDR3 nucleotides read TGTGCCAGCAGCCCGGGGGAGGGTCGGGAAGAGACCCAGTACTTC.

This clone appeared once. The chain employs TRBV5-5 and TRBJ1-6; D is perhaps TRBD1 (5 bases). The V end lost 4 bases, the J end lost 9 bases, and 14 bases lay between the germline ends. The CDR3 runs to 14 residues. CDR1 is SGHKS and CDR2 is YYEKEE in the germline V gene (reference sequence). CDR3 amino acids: CASSAGGLSSPLHF. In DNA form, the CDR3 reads TGTGCCAGCAGCGCGGGGGGTCTAAGTTCACCCCTCCACTTT.

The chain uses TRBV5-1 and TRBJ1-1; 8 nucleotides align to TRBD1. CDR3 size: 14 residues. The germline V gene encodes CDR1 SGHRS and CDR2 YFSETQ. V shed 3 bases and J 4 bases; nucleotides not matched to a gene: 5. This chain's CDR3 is CASSSNRGGTEAFF. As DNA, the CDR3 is TGCGCCAGCAGCTCCAACAGGGGGGGCACTGAAGCTTTCTTT.

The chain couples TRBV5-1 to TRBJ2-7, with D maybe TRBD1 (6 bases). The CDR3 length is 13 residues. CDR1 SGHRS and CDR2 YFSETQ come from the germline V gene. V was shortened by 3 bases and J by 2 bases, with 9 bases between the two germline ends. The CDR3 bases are TGCGCCAGCAGCTACGGGACAACCTACGAGCAGTACTTC. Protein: CASSYGTTYEQYF.

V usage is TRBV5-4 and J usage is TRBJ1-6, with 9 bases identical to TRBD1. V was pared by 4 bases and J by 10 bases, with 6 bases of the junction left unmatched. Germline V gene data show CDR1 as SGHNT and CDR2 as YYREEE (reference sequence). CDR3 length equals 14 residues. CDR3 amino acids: CASSRDRVRSPLHF. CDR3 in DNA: TGTGCCAGCAGCAGGGACAGGGTGAGGTCACCCCTCCACTTT.

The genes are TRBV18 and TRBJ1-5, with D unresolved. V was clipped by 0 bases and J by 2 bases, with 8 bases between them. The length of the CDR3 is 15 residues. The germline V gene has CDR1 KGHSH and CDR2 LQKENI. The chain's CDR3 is CASSPPNGGNQPQHF. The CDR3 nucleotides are TGTGCCAGCTCACCACCGAATGGAGGCAATCAGCCCCAGCATTTT.

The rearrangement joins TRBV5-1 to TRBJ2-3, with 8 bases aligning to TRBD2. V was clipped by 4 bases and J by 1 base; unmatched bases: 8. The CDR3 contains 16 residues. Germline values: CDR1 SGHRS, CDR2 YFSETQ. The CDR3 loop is CASSPPGAGGTDTQYF. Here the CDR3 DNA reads TGCGCCAGCAGCCCTCCTGGAGCGGGAGGCACAGATACGCAGTATTTT.

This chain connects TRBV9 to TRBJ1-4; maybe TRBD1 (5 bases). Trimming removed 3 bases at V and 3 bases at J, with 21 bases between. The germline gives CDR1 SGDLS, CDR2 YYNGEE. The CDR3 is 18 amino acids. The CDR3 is CASSAHLGGAGANEKLFF. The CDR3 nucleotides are TGTGCCAGCAGCGCACACCTGGGAGGGGCGGGGGCTAATGAAAAACTGTTTTTT.

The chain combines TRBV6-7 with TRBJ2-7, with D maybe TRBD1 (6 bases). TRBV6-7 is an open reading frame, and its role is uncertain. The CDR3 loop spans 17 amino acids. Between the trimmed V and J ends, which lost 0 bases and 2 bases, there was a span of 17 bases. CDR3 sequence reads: CASSYSIGAGVPYEQYF. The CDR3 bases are TGTGCCAGCAGTTACTCGATAGGGGCAGGGGTTCCCTACGAGCAGTACTTC.

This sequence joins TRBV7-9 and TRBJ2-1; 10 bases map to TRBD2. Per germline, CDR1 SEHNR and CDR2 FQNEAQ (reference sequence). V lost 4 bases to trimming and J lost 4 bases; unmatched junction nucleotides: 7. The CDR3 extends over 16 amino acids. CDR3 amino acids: CASSYERGGAYNEQFF. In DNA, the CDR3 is TGTGCCAGCAGCTACGAGCGGGGGGGAGCTTACAATGAGCAGTTCTTC. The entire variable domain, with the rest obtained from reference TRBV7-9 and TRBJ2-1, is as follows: DTGVSQNPRHKITKRGQNVTFRCDPISEHNRLYWYRQTLGQGPEFLTYFQNEAQLEKSRLLSDRFSAERPKGSFSTLEIQRTEQGDSAMYLCASSYERGGAYNEQFFGPGTRLTVL.

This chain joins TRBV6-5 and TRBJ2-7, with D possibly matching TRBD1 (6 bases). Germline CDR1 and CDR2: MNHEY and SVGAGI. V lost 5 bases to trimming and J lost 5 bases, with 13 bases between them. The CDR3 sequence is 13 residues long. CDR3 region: CASSPIQGHEQYF. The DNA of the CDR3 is TGTGCCAGCAGTCCCATACAGGGACACGAGCAGTACTTC.

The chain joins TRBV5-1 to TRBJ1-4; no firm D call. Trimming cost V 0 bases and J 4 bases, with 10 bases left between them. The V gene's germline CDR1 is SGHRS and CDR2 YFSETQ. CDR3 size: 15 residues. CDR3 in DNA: TGCGCCAGCAGCTTGGGATCAGGATATAATGAAAAACTGTTTTTT. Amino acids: CASSLGSGYNEKLFF.

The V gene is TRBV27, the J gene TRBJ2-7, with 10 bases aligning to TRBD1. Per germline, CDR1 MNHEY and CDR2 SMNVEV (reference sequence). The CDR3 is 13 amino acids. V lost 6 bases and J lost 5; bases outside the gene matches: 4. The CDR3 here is CASSPGTGDEQYF. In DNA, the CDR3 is TGTGCCAGCAGCCCCGGGACAGGGGACGAGCAGTACTTC.